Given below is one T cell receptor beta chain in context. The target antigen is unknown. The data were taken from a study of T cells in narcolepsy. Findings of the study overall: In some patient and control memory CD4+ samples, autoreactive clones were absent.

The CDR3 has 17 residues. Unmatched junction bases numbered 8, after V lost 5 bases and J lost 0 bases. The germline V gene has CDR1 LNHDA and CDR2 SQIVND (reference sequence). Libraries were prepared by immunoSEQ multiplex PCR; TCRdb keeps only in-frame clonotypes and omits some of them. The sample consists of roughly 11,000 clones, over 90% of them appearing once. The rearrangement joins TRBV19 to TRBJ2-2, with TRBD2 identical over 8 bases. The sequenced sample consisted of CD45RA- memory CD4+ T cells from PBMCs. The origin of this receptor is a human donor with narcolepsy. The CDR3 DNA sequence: TGTGCCAGTAGTGCCTCTTTACTAGCGGCGAACACCGGGGAGCTGTTTTTT. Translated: CASSASLLAANTGELFF.